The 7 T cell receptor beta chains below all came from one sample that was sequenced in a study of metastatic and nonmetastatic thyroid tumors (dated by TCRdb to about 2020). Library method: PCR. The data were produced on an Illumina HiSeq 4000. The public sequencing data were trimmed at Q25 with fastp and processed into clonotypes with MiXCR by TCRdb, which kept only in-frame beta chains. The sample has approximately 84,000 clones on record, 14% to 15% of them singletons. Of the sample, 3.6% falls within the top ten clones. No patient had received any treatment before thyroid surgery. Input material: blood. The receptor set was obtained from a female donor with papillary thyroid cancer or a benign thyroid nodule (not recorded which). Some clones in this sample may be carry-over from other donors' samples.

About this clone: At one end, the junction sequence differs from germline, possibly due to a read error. CDR3 sequence: CSISDYTVELFF. The CDR3 bases are TGTTCCATCAGTGACTACACCGTGGAGCTGTTTTTT. The chain recombines TRBV10-3 with TRBJ2-2; TRBD2 might be the D (5 bases). Germline-derived CDR1 and CDR2 are ENHRY and SYGVKD. The CDR3 runs 12 residues.

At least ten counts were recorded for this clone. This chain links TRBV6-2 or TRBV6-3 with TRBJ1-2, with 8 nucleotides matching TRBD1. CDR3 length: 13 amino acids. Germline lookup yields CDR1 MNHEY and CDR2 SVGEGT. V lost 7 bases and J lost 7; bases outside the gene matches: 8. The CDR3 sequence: CASKTDRARGYTF. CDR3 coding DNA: TGTGCCAGCAAAACGGACAGGGCGCGTGGCTACACCTTC.

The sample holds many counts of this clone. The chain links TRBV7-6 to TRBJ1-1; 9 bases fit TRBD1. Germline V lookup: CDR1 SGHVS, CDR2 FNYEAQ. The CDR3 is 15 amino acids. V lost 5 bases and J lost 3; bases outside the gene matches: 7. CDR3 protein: CASSIPTGGDTEAFF. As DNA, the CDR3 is TGTGCCAGCAGCATACCGACAGGGGGGGACACTGAAGCTTTCTTT.

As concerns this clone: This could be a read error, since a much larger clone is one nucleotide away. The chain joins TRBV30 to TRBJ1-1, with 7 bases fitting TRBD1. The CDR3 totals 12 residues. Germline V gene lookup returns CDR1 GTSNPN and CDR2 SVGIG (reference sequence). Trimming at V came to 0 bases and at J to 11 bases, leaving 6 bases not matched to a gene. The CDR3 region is CAWSVGDRCAFF. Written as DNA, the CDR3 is TGTGCCTGGAGTGTAGGGGACAGATGTGCTTTCTTT.

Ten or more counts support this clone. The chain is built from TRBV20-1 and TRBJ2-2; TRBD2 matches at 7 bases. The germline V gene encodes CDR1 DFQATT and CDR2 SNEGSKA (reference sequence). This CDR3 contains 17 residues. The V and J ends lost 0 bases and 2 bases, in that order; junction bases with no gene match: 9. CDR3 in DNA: TGCAGTGCTAGAGATATCAGGACTAGTGCAAACACCGGGGAGCTGTTTTTT. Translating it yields CSARDIRTSANTGELFF.

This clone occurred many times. The CDR3 sequence: CAWSPWTFPSTNEKLFF. As DNA, the CDR3 is TGTGCCTGGAGTCCTTGGACCTTCCCTTCAACTAATGAAAAACTGTTTTTT. V gene TRBV30 combines with J gene TRBJ1-4; no clear D. In germline, CDR1 is GTSNPN, CDR2 SVGIG (reference sequence). Trimming pared 2 bases from V and 0 bases from J, leaving 16 bases between. The CDR3 is 17 residues long.

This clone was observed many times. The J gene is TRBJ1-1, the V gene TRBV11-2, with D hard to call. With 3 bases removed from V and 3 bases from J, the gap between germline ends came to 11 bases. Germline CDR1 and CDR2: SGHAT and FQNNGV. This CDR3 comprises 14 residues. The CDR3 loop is CASSLWGADTEAFF. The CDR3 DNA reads TGTGCCAGCAGCTTGTGGGGTGCGGACACTGAAGCTTTCTTT.